Listed here are 12 T cell receptor beta chains from one sample, sequenced in a study of cytomegalovirus exposure and HLA in healthy donors. Use of 60 Vbeta and 13 Jbeta primers characterized the PCR. Clones were read by immunoSEQ multiplex PCR, and TCRdb kept only the in-frame ones, dropping some. In the table there are over 120,000 clones, roughly 70% of which are singletons. Sequencing was carried out using PBMCs. The receptors were sampled from a man younger than 30 in good health and CMV-seropositive.

This sequence joins TRBV12-5 and TRBJ1-1; a possible D gene is TRBD1 (5 bases). The CDR3 covers 14 residues. V lost 4 bases and J lost 3, with 12 bases in between. CDR1 is LGHNT and CDR2 is FRNRAP in the germline V gene. The CDR3 DNA follows: TGTGCTAGTGGTTCTGAGGGGACTGACACTGAAGCTTTCTTT. Amino acids: CASGSEGTDTEAFF.

This chain links TRBV4-2 with TRBJ2-3; D not resolved. Germline CDR1 LGHNA, CDR2 YNFKEQ. This CDR3 has 16 amino acids. V lost 1 base to trimming and J lost 1 base, with 12 bases between them. CDR3 in DNA: TGTGCCAGCAGCCAAGTTCGCCAGGAAGGCACAGATACGCAGTATTTT. Translated: CASSQVRQEGTDTQYF.

This chain uses TRBV15 with TRBJ1-4; D is uncertain. CDR3 size: 15 residues. V was shortened by 4 bases and J by 0 bases, with 9 bases between the two germline ends. CDR1 and CDR2 from the germline V gene are LNHNV and YYDKDF (reference sequence). In DNA, the CDR3 is TGTGCCACCAGCACCCCCGGAGCAACTAATGAAAAACTGTTTTTT. This sequence encodes CATSTPGATNEKLFF.

This chain links TRBV4-2 with TRBJ2-7; 10 bases map to TRBD2. Germline CDR1 and CDR2: LGHNA and YNFKEQ. V shed 5 bases, J shed 0 bases, and the junction held 4 bases outside the gene matches. The CDR3 has 15 amino acids. CDR3 DNA: TGTGCCAGCAGCTCCTCTAGCGGGAGCTCCTACGAGCAGTACTTC. Translating gives CASSSSSGSSYEQYF.

This clone has just a few counts. The chain links TRBV4-2 to TRBJ1-6; D is undetermined. Looked up from germline, CDR1 is LGHNA and CDR2 is YNFKEQ. Deletions cut 3 bases from V and 6 bases from J, with 12 bases between. This CDR3 has 15 residues. CDR3 sequence: CASSHGGGINSPLHF. The CDR3 nucleotides read TGTGCCAGCAGCCACGGCGGAGGGATTAATTCACCCCTCCACTTT.

V and J are TRBV7-9 and TRBJ2-1; tentatively, D is TRBD2 (6 bases). The CDR3 runs 14 residues. CDR1 is SEHNR, CDR2 FQNEAQ, per germline (reference sequence). V was trimmed by 7 bases and J by 7 bases, leaving 17 bases between them. The CDR3 protein is CASMRDVTWNEQFF. The CDR3 nucleotides are TGTGCCAGCATGCGGGACGTCACTTGGAATGAGCAGTTCTTC.

This clone was observed a handful of times. V gene TRBV18 combines with J gene TRBJ2-6; D may be TRBD1 (5 bases). The V gene's germline CDR1 is KGHSH and CDR2 LQKENI. The CDR3 length is 16 residues. Trimming took off 3 bases at V and 0 bases at J, with 9 bases between the two ends. The CDR3 DNA follows: TGTGCCAGCTCACCCGCAGGGTACTCTGGGGCCAACGTCCTGACTTTC. The encoded protein is CASSPAGYSGANVLTF. The full variable domain, completed using reference TRBV18 and TRBJ2-6, is NAGVMQNPRHLVRRRGQEARLRCSPMKGHSHVYWYRQLPEEGLKFMVYLQKENIIDESGMPKERFSAEFPKEGPSILRIQQVVRGDSAAYFCASSPAGYSGANVLTFGAGSRLTVL.

The chain couples TRBV2 to TRBJ2-5; weak D call: TRBD2 (6 bases). The J call could be wrong; TRBJ2-7 is a better fit for the DNA end. There are 14 residues in the CDR3. Germline V lookup: CDR1 SNHLY, CDR2 FYNNEI. The CDR3 reads CASLGGEAVYEQYF. CDR3 DNA: TGTGCCTCCTTGGGTGGGGAGGCAGTATACGAGCAGTACTTC.

V gene TRBV6-6 combines with J gene TRBJ1-2; possibly TRBD1 for D (5 bases). The CDR3 length is 14 residues. The V end was cut by 3 bases, the J end by 7 bases, with 15 bases between. CDR1 is MNHNY, CDR2 SVGAGI, per germline (reference sequence). The CDR3 nucleotides read TGTGCCAGCAGTTATTCTTCCGGGGGGGGTGGCTACACCTTC. It codes for CASSYSSGGGGYTF.

The chain carries TRBV9 and TRBJ2-6; 7 nucleotides align to TRBD1. Germline trimming cut 3 bases from V and 4 bases from J; bases unmatched to any gene: 25. The germline gives CDR1 SGDLS, CDR2 YYNGEE. The CDR3 is 22 residues long. CDR3 loop: CASSALKVGWGQIGLGANVLTF. For the CDR3, the DNA is TGTGCCAGCAGCGCCCTAAAAGTTGGGTGGGGACAGATCGGTTTAGGGGCCAACGTCCTGACTTTC. Based on the CDR3 plus reference TRBV9 and TRBJ2-6, the full variable domain is DSGVTQTPKHLITATGQRVTLRCSPRSGDLSVYWYQQSLDQGLQFLIQYYNGEERAKGNILERFSAQQFPDLHSELNLSSLELGDSALYFCASSALKVGWGQIGLGANVLTFGAGSRLTVL.

The V and J genes are TRBV28 and TRBJ1-5, with 11 nucleotides matching TRBD1. The junction had 16 bases not matched to a gene; V was cut back by 6 bases and J by 3 bases. Germline-derived CDR1 and CDR2 are MDHEN and SYDVKM. This CDR3 contains 19 residues. This chain's CDR3 is CASRRTIIRDRGSNQPQHF. The CDR3 DNA reads TGTGCCAGCAGGCGGACGATTATTCGGGACAGGGGGTCCAATCAGCCCCAGCATTTT.

The chain combines TRBV10-3 with TRBJ1-2, with 10 bases aligning to TRBD1. The CDR3 totals 16 residues. In germline, CDR1 is ENHRY, CDR2 SYGVKD. V was clipped by 6 bases and J by 3 bases; unmatched bases: 10. Here the CDR3 DNA reads TGTGCCATCAGGACTGGGATGGGGACAGGGGACTATGGCTACACCTTC. Protein sequence: CAIRTGMGTGDYGYTF.